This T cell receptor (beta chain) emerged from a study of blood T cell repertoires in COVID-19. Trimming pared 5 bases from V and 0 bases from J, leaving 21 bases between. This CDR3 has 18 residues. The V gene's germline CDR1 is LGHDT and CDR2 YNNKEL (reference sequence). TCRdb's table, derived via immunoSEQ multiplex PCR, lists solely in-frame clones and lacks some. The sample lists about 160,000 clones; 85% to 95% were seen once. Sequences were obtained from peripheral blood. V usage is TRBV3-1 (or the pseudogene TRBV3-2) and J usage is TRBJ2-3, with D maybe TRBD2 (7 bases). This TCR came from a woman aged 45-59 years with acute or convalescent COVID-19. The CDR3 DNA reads TGTGCCAGCAGCGGAGGGGGGGGGAGGTCTACTAGCACAGATACGCAGTATTTT. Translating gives CASSGGGGRSTSTDTQYF.